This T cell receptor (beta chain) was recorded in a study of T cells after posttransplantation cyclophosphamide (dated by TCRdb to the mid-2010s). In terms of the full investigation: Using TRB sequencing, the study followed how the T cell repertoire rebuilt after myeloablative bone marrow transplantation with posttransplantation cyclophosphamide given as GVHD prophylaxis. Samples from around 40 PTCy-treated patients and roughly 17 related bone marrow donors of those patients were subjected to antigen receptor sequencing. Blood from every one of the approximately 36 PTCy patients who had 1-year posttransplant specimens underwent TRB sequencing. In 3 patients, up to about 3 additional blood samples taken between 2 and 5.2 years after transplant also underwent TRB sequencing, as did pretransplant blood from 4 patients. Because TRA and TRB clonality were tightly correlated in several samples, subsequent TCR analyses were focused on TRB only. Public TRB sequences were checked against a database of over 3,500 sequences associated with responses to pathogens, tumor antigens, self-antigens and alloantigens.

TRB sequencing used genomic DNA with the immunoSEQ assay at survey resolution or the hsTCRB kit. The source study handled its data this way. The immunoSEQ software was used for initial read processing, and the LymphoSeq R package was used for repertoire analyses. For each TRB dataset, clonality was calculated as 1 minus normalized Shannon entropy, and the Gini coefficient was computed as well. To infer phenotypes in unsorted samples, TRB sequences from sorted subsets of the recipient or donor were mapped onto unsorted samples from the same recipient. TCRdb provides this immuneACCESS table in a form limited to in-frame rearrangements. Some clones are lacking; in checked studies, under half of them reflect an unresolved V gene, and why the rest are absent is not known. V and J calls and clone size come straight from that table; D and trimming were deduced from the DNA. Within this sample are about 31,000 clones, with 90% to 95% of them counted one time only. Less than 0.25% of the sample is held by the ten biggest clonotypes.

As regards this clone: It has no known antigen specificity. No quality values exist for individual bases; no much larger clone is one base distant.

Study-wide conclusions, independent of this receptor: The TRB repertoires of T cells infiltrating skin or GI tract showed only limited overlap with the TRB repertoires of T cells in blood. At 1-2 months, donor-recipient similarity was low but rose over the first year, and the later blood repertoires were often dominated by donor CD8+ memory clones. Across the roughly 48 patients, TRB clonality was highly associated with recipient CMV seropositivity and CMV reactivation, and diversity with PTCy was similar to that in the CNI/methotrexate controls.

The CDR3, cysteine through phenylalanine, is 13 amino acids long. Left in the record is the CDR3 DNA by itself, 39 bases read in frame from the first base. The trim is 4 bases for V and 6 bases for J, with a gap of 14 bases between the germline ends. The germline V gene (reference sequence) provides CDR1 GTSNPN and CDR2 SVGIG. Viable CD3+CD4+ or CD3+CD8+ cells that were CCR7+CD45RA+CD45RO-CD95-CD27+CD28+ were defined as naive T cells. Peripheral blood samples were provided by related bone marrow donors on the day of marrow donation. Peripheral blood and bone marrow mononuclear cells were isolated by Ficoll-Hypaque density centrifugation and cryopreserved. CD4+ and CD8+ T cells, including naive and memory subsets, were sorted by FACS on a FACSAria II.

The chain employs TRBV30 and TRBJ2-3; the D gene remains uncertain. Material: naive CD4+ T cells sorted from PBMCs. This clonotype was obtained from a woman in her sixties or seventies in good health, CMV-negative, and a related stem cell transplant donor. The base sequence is TGTGCCTGGAATTGGTACAGTCCGGATACGCAGTATTTT. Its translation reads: CAWNWYSPDTQYF.